The sequence of this T cell receptor (beta chain) was determined in a study of regulatory T cells in long-lasting Graves disease. This clonotype was counted a few times. The germline V gene has CDR1 LNHDA and CDR2 SQIVND (reference sequence). This CDR3 has 12 amino acids. V dropped 5 bases and J dropped 4 bases, with 8 bases sitting between them. This sample's time point: newly diagnosed GD, antithyroid drugs for less than 3 months. PBMC-derived RNA was used for the TCR library. Assembly of TCR beta libraries relied on iRepertoire HTBI primers together with Arm-PCR of CDR3 regions. TCRdb re-analysed the multiplex PCR reads in MiXCR, keeping a single row per CDR3 protein. Of about 350,000 distinct CDR3 sequences detected, over 15% appear once; the ten largest clones hold roughly 30%. A further study also used this sample, focusing on T cells in Graves' hyperthyroidism and ophthalmopathy. This second report adds: HTBI primers were the set used in a first-round RT-PCR of the TCR CDR3.

The clonotype was recovered from a middle-aged man with Graves disease. This specimen was peripheral blood mononuclear cells (PBMCs), taken at new diagnosis, from a patient treated with antithyroid drugs. The rearrangement joins TRBV19 to TRBJ1-2; D ambiguous. DNA of the CDR3: TGTGCCAGTAGTTCCAGGATCTATGGCTACACCTTC. The encoded protein is CASSSRIYGYTF.